This T cell receptor (beta chain) was captured by sequencing in a study of cytomegalovirus exposure and HLA in healthy donors. Germline V CDR1 and CDR2: SGHDN, FVKESK. The CDR3 runs to 14 residues. V lost 4 bases to trimming and J lost 4 bases, with 12 bases between them. In the case of this clone: Its matching antigen is unknown.

Study-level results: With high specificity and sensitivity, the classifier reportedly diagnosed cytomegalovirus status. What a later analysis showed was that several of the most significant clusters appeared linked to common viral pathogens. Sequencing probably produced one cluster of sequence variants that were highly shared.

PCR involved 60 Vbeta and 13 Jbeta primers. TCRdb's copy holds only in-frame clones and misses some; the assay was immunoSEQ multiplex PCR. The table lists about 200,000 clones, about 80% of them singletons. The receptor was derived from a middle-aged man in good health and CMV-seropositive. Material for sequencing was PBMCs. The gene calls are TRBV14 and TRBJ2-3; D not resolved. The CDR3 bases are TGTGCCAGCAGCCTCAGTCCTTTGGCAGATACGCAGTATTTT. Protein: CASSLSPLADTQYF. The whole variable domain, remainder taken from reference TRBV14 and TRBJ2-3, is EAGVTQFPSHSVIEKGQTVTLRCDPISGHDNLYWYRRVMGKEIKFLLHFVKESKQDESGMPNNRFLAERTGGTYSTLKVQPAELEDSGVYFCASSLSPLADTQYFGPGTRLTVL.